This TCR beta chain is drawn from a study of metastatic and nonmetastatic thyroid tumors. About the study: Both malignant and benign thyroid patients supplied peripheral blood and tumor or nodule tissue samples, across which the repertoires of these patients were then compared.

The junction had 8 bases not matched to a gene; V was cut back by 6 bases and J by 6 bases. The CDR3 runs 15 residues. CDR1 is MNHNS, CDR2 SASEGT, per germline. TCRdb re-clonotyped the PCR reads via MiXCR. This table has 50,000 to 60,000 clones, roughly 18% appearing once. Patients were all untreated before their thyroid surgery. Many counts were recorded for this clone. The sequenced material came from blood. The clonotype originates from a female donor with papillary thyroid cancer or a benign thyroid nodule (not recorded which). Some clones in this sample may be carry-over from other donors' samples. The J gene is TRBJ1-6, the V gene TRBV6-1; 7 bases map to TRBD1. Here the CDR3 reads CASSQTTGSNSPLHF. The DNA for the CDR3 is TGTGCCAGCAGCCAAACGACAGGGTCTAATTCACCCCTCCACTTT.